A selection of T cell receptor beta chains follows, all from one sample in a study of cytomegalovirus exposure and HLA in healthy donors. Profiling relied on immunoSEQ multiplex PCR, and the TCRdb table lists in-frame clones only, not all of them. In the table there are fewer than 50,000 clones, about 60% of which are singletons. What was sequenced was PBMCs. These receptors all stem from a man aged 60-69 years in good health and CMV-seropositive. Both conserved end residues are part of each CDR3. A D gene is named only where the DNA matches it firmly. Some rows mark clone size as missing; the rest say once, few, many or name a class of expanded clone.

J gene	D gene	V gene	clone size	CDR3 DNA	CDR3 protein
TRBJ1-4	.	TRBV5-1	.	TGCGCCCGCAGCTTGGCCGTAAATTCCGAAAAACTGTTTTTT	CARSLAVNSEKLFF
TRBJ1-2	.	TRBV5-1	.	TGCGCCAGCAGCCTACAGGGCGCGGAGGGCTACACCTTC	CASSLQGAEGYTF
TRBJ1-4	TRBD1	TRBV4-2	.	TGTGCCAGCAGCCAAGAGGATGACAGGGTCCTAATGAGGAAACTGTTTTTT	CASSQEDDRVLMRKLFF
TRBJ2-1	TRBD2	TRBV13	.	TGTGCCAGCAGCCACACTAGCGGGAGGGCCTATGAGCAGTTCTTC	CASSHTSGRAYEQFF
TRBJ2-7	TRBD2	TRBV4-3	.	TGCGCCAGCAGCCAAGATTGGAGGACTAGCGGCTACGAGCAGTACTTC	CASSQDWRTSGYEQYF
TRBJ2-1	TRBD2	TRBV28	.	TGTGCCAGCAGTTTAGCACTAGCGGGAATCTATGAGCAGTTCTTC	CASSLALAGIYEQFF
TRBJ2-7	TRBD1	TRBV4-1	.	TGCGCCAGCAGCCATACCGGGACAGGGGCCTACGAGCAGTACTTC	CASSHTGTGAYEQYF
TRBJ2-1	TRBD2	TRBV18	.	TGTGCCAGCTCACCCGGACTAGCGGGAGGGCCGGAGAGGGATGAGCAGTTCTTC	CASSPGLAGGPERDEQFF
TRBJ2-3	.	TRBV10-2	.	TGCGCCAGCAGTGATTCTTATAGCACAGATACGCAGTATTTT	CASSDSYSTDTQYF
TRBJ2-5	TRBD1	TRBV5-1	.	TGCGCCAGCAGCTTGGTACAGGGGCCCCAAGAGACCCAGTACTTC	CASSLVQGPQETQYF
TRBJ2-7	TRBD1	TRBV2	.	TGTGCCAGCACCCAACAGGGGATCGACGAGCAGTACTTC	CASTQQGIDEQYF
TRBJ2-7	TRBD1	TRBV2	.	TGTGCCAGCAGACTACAGGGGTCCCTTTCCTACGAGCAGTACTTC	CASRLQGSLSYEQYF
TRBJ1-4	.	TRBV11-2	few	TGTGCCAGCAGCTTAGATTTGGTCGCAGTTCGACTGTTTTTT	CASSLDLVAVRLFF
TRBJ2-1	.	TRBV11-3	few	TGTGCCAGCAGCTTAGGGGCCTTGGGCTACAATGAGCAGTTCTTC	CASSLGALGYNEQFF
TRBJ2-7	TRBD2	TRBV4-1	.	TGCGCCAGCAGCCCCCTTAGCGGGCCTAGCTCCTACGAGCAGTACTTC	CASSPLSGPSSYEQYF
TRBJ1-1	TRBD1	TRBV2	.	TGTGCCAGCAGCGCAGGGGGCACTGAAGCTTTCTTT	CASSAGGTEAFF
TRBJ2-3	TRBD1	TRBV4-3	.	TGCGCCAGCAGCCAAGACCCCCCGGGACAGGGTCTGGATACGCAGTATTTT	CASSQDPPGQGLDTQYF
TRBJ2-7	TRBD2	TRBV7-2	few	TGTGCCAGCAGCCTGGGCGGGAGGGGAACCTACGAGCAGTACTTC	CASSLGGRGTYEQYF
TRBJ2-7	TRBD2	TRBV6-6	.	TGTGCCAGCAGTCGCGGGACTAGCGGGAGTGGCCACGAGCAGTACTTC	CASSRGTSGSGHEQYF
TRBJ2-7	TRBD1	TRBV11-2	few	TGTGCCAGCAGCCCGACAGGGGGCTACGAGCAGTACTTC	CASSPTGGYEQYF
TRBJ2-2	TRBD1	TRBV18	.	TGTGCCAGCTCACCGGACAGGGGGCAGGGGGAGCTGTTTTTT	CASSPDRGQGELFF
TRBJ1-2	TRBD1	TRBV28	.	TGTGCCAGCAGACGGGCAGGGGGCCCATCTGGCTACACCTTC	CASRRAGGPSGYTF
TRBJ2-3	.	TRBV19	few	TGTGCCAGTAGTATAGGGCTGGGCGATACGCAGTATTTT	CASSIGLGDTQYF
TRBJ2-3	TRBD2	TRBV7-9	.	TGTGCCAGCAGCCAAGGGACTAGCGGGTCCGATACGCAGTATTTT	CASSQGTSGSDTQYF
TRBJ2-2	.	TRBV4-2	once	TGTGCCAGCAGCCGGCTGGGCACATCGTCCGGGGAGCTGTTTTTT	CASSRLGTSSGELFF
TRBJ2-3	.	TRBV2	.	TGTGCCAGCAACAGGAGGGAAACAGATACGCAGTATTTT	CASNRRETDTQYF
TRBJ2-7	TRBD2	TRBV7-8	.	TGTGCCAGCAGCCCCCTGCTAGCGGGAGTTCCCGCCTACGAGCAGTACTTC	CASSPLLAGVPAYEQYF
TRBJ2-3	TRBD2	TRBV5-4	.	TGTGCCAGCGGGTCACTAGCGGGGGAGTTCACAGATACGCAGTATTTT	CASGSLAGEFTDTQYF
TRBJ1-5	.	TRBV30	.	TGTGCCTGGAGTCGAGGGGGTGGCAATCAGCCCCAGCATTTT	CAWSRGGGNQPQHF
TRBJ2-1	TRBD2	TRBV5-1	few	TGCGCCAGCAGCCCCCACTCAGCGGGAGGGCCCTCGGATGAGCAGTTCTTC	CASSPHSAGGPSDEQFF
TRBJ1-1	TRBD1	TRBV27	.	TGTGCCAGCAGTTGGACAGGGGGCGGTAGGATGAACACTGAAGCCTTCTTT	CASSWTGGGRMNTEAFF
TRBJ1-3	.	TRBV29-1	.	TGCAGCGTTGTCACAGGGCCTGGAAACACCATATATTTT	CSVVTGPGNTIYF
TRBJ2-2	.	TRBV11-1	few	TGTGCCAGCAGCTCTTCCTGGGGGACATCGAACACCGGGGAGCTGTTTTTT	CASSSSWGTSNTGELFF
TRBJ2-4	TRBD2	TRBV30	.	TGTGCCTTGCGGGAGAAGGCCAAAAACATTCAGTACTTC	CALREKAKNIQYF
TRBJ2-3	.	TRBV10-3	.	TGTGCCATCAGCTCACAGGGAAGCACAGATACGCAGTATTTT	CAISSQGSTDTQYF
TRBJ2-7	.	TRBV7-2	.	TGTGCCAGCAGCCAGGGACCCCCTTTGGGGGGGCAGTACTTC	CASSQGPPLGGQYF
TRBJ2-7	TRBD2	TRBV27	.	TGTGCCAGCAGTTTCATTGCGGGAGAGTCCCTCGAGCAGTACTTC	CASSFIAGESLEQYF
TRBJ1-5	.	TRBV6-5	.	TGTGCCAGCAGTCCCTTCAACGGGGGCAATCAGCCCCAGCATTTT	CASSPFNGGNQPQHF
TRBJ1-4	TRBD1	TRBV5-5	few	TGTGCCAGCAGCGTCCGGGACAGGGGAAACAGTGAAGCAACTAATGAAAAACTGTTTTTT	CASSVRDRGNSEATNEKLFF
TRBJ2-5	.	TRBV5-4	.	TGTGCCAGCAGCCAGAAAAGGGGAATAGAAGAGACCCAGTACTTC	CASSQKRGIEETQYF